This T cell receptor (beta chain) appears in the sequencing data of a study of blood T cell repertoires in COVID-19. As for the study in general: T cells, B-cell-depleted T cells, or PBMCs provided the cDNA or gDNA that served as material.

Sequencing used immunoSEQ multiplex PCR; TCRdb keeps in-frame clones, though not all of them. The table includes 250,000 to 300,000 clones, 87% detected once. Sequenced: peripheral blood. This TCR was sampled from a woman in her thirties or forties who had recovered from COVID-19.

CDR3 in amino acids: CASSPPYGRGEAFF. In DNA, the CDR3 is TGTGCCAGTAGTCCCCCGTACGGGAGGGGTGAAGCTTTCTTT. This chain connects TRBV19 to TRBJ1-1, with D maybe TRBD1 (5 bases). There are 14 residues in the CDR3. Germline V lookup: CDR1 LNHDA, CDR2 SQIVND (reference sequence). V lost 5 bases and J lost 7, with 17 bases in between.